The clone carrying this T cell receptor beta chain came up many times. Germline V lookup: CDR1 DFQATT, CDR2 SNEGSKA (reference sequence). This CDR3 is built from 15 residues. V was pared by 1 base and J by 4 bases, with 8 bases of the junction left unmatched. One entry per CDR3 protein results from TCRdb running MiXCR on the 5' RACE reads. The sample lists tens of thousands of distinct CDR3 sequences; more than 25% were seen once. This chain uses TRBV20-1 with TRBJ1-1; 8 nucleotides align to TRBD1. Material: tumor-infiltrating memory CD4+ T cells sorted from the breast tumor. Subset reported: memory CD4+ T cells, CD4+CD45RO+CD25-. The clonotype comes from a female donor with breast cancer. The CDR3 loop reads CSARGGTGGITEAFF. CDR3 sequence (DNA): TGCAGTGCTAGAGGGGGTACAGGGGGAATCACTGAAGCTTTCTTT.